Shown below are 21 T cell receptor beta chains from a single sample sequenced in a study of shared clonotypes between healthy human individuals. Method: immunoSEQ multiplex PCR; TCRdb's copy keeps in-frame clones and lacks some. The sample has around 1.5 million clones, roughly 98% seen once. The sample comprised naive CD4+ T cells sorted from blood. Indicated subset: CD45RA+ positively selected. Every receptor here comes from a man younger than 40 in good health.

The genes are TRBV28 and TRBJ2-7; 8 bases match TRBD2. V was pared by 1 base and J by 3 bases, with 2 bases of the junction left unmatched. CDR3 size: 14 residues. CDR1 MDHEN and CDR2 SYDVKM come from the germline V gene. CDR3 DNA sequence: TGTGCCAGCAGTTTATTTCGGGGGGGCTACGAGCAGTACTTC. It is translated as CASSLFRGGYEQYF.

The rearrangement links TRBV11-2 to TRBJ2-7, with 12 bases aligning to TRBD2. This CDR3 spans 15 amino acids. Trimming cost V 7 bases and J 2 bases; bases outside gene matches: 6. Germline V CDR1 and CDR2: SGHAT, FQNNGV. CDR3 sequence reads: CASNWGLAGPYEQYF. In DNA, the CDR3 is TGTGCCAGCAACTGGGGACTAGCGGGTCCCTACGAGCAGTACTTC.

The CDR3 is CASSQGGWTSGRSDTQYF. The CDR3, as DNA: TGCGCCAGCAGCCAAGGGGGGTGGACTAGCGGGAGATCAGATACGCAGTATTTT. The gene calls are TRBV4-1 and TRBJ2-3; 13 bases agree with TRBD2. V shed 1 base, J shed 4 bases, and the junction held 8 bases outside the gene matches. This CDR3 is built from 18 residues. The V gene's germline CDR1 is MGHRA and CDR2 YSYEKL.

J is TRBJ2-1 and V is TRBV5-1; TRBD2 aligns across 11 bases. CDR3 length equals 16 residues. Germline V gene data show CDR1 as SGHRS and CDR2 as YFSETQ. Trimming at V came to 3 bases and at J to 10 bases, leaving 12 bases not matched to a gene. The CDR3 coding sequence is TGCGCCAGCAGCTGGGGGCCTACTAGCGGGAGTTTGGAGCAGTTCTTC. Translating gives CASSWGPTSGSLEQFF.

The chain uses TRBV4-1 and TRBJ2-7; weak D call: TRBD2 (6 bases). The CDR3 has 15 amino acids. Trimming removed 0 bases from V and 2 bases from J, with 11 bases in between. Germline CDR1 and CDR2: MGHRA and YSYEKL. Here the CDR3 reads CASSQELAAPYEQYF. CDR3 DNA sequence: TGCGCCAGCAGCCAAGAATTAGCGGCCCCCTACGAGCAGTACTTC.

Written as DNA, the CDR3 is TGTGCCAGCAGAGACGGGGAGCTGTTTTTT. Its translation: CASRDGELFF. The chain joins TRBV6-1 to TRBJ2-2, with no clear D. The CDR3 length is 10 residues. Germline CDR1 reads MNHNS; CDR2 reads SASEGT. V gave up 6 bases and J gave up 7 bases, with 3 bases separating them.

Details on this clone: The identical CDR3 is also encoded by other nucleotide sequences in the sample. V gene TRBV5-4 combines with J gene TRBJ2-7; D remains unclear. CDR1 SGHNT and CDR2 YYREEE come from the germline V gene (reference sequence). V lost 1 base, J lost 4 bases, and 9 bases lay in between. CDR3 length: 13 amino acids. The CDR3 loop is CASSLPGRYEQYF. Here the CDR3 DNA reads TGTGCCAGCAGCTTGCCAGGCCGGTACGAGCAGTACTTC.

The gene calls are TRBV5-1 and TRBJ2-2; the D gene is possibly TRBD2 (6 bases). CDR1 and CDR2 from the germline V gene are SGHRS and YFSETQ. V lost 1 base, J lost 1 base, and 14 bases lay in between. The CDR3 length is 17 residues. The CDR3 protein is CASSLNRLAKNTGELFF. CDR3 DNA: TGCGCCAGCAGCTTGAATAGGCTAGCGAAGAACACCGGGGAGCTGTTTTTT.

CDR3 sequence reads: CASSAGGVGAPYGYTF. CDR3 DNA: TGTGCCAGCAGCGCTGGGGGGGTGGGCGCGCCCTATGGCTACACCTTC. This chain connects TRBV5-4 to TRBJ1-2, with D possibly TRBD1 on 5 matching bases. V was pared by 4 bases and J by 4 bases, with 20 bases between. The CDR3 runs to 16 residues. CDR1 and CDR2 from the germline V gene are SGHNT and YYREEE (reference sequence).

This chain connects TRBV5-1 to TRBJ2-7; TRBD1 is a possible D gene (5 bases). V lost 1 base and J lost 0, with 14 bases in between. The CDR3 loop spans 16 amino acids. Germline V CDR1 and CDR2: SGHRS, YFSETQ. Here the CDR3 reads CASSLIGAGSSYEQYF. Here the CDR3 DNA reads TGCGCCAGCAGCTTGATTGGGGCAGGATCCTCCTACGAGCAGTACTTC.

This chain joins TRBV2 and TRBJ1-2; D might be TRBD1 (6 bases). The CDR3 contains 14 residues. Trimming stripped 6 bases from V and 4 bases from J, with 15 bases between. Looked up from germline, CDR1 is SNHLY and CDR2 is FYNNEI. The CDR3 reads CASSLEGVSYGYTF. CDR3 bases: TGTGCCAGCAGCCTCGAGGGGGTGAGCTATGGCTACACCTTC.

The rearrangement joins TRBV6-4 to TRBJ1-2; 8 bases map to TRBD1. CDR3 length: 15 amino acids. With 6 bases clipped from V and 5 bases from J, the junction kept 11 bases outside the gene matches. Germline CDR1 is MRHNA and CDR2 is SNTAGT. The CDR3 coding sequence is TGTGCCAGCAGCGCCGGTACAGGGGGAATGTATGGCTACACCTTC. Translating gives CASSAGTGGMYGYTF.

Only one count was recorded for this clone. The chain employs TRBV9 and TRBJ2-3, with D maybe TRBD2 (6 bases). This CDR3 is built from 17 residues. The germline CDR1 and CDR2 sequences are SGDLS and YYNGEE. Between the trimmed V and J ends, which lost 0 bases and 5 bases, there was a span of 19 bases. The CDR3 spells CASSVDPTAGLIDTQYF. DNA for the CDR3: TGTGCCAGCAGCGTAGACCCGACAGCGGGTCTCATAGATACGCAGTATTTT.

The chain couples TRBV9 to TRBJ2-2; D is unclear. Germline assignment: CDR1 SGDLS and CDR2 YYNGEE. The V and J ends lost 0 bases and 6 bases respectively, with 15 bases between them. The CDR3 is 16 amino acids. The CDR3 bases are TGTGCCAGCAGCGTAGAATTACGACTGCCTCCCGGGGAGCTGTTTTTT. Residues: CASSVELRLPPGELFF.

The J gene is TRBJ2-2, the V gene TRBV19; D perhaps matches TRBD1 (6 bases). CDR1 is LNHDA, CDR2 SQIVND, per germline (reference sequence). This CDR3 is 14 amino acids long. V lost 4 bases and J lost 5, with 11 bases in between. In DNA form, the CDR3 reads TGTGCCAGTAGTAGACAGGTGGGGACCGGGGAGCTGTTTTTT. It is translated as CASSRQVGTGELFF.

The chain employs TRBV28 and TRBJ1-5, with 7 bases matching TRBD1. The germline CDR1 and CDR2 sequences are MDHEN and SYDVKM. Trimming took 2 bases from V and 4 from J; bases not matched to a gene: 2. The CDR3 is made up of 14 amino acids. The CDR3 nucleotides are TGTGCCAGCAGTTTAACGACAGGGAATCAGCCCCAGCATTTT. This codes for CASSLTTGNQPQHF.

This chain links TRBV19 with TRBJ2-2; no clear D gene. This CDR3 has 12 residues. In germline, CDR1 is LNHDA, CDR2 SQIVND (reference sequence). Trimming removed 8 bases from V and 4 bases from J, with 8 bases in between. CDR3 protein: CASYRSTGELFF. CDR3 DNA sequence: TGTGCCAGTTATAGAAGCACCGGGGAGCTGTTTTTT.

This sequence joins TRBV14 and TRBJ1-4, with no clear D. Germline values: CDR1 SGHDN, CDR2 FVKESK. CDR3 size: 21 residues. Trimming stripped 4 bases from V and 5 bases from J, with 32 bases between. The CDR3 sequence: CASSPFTRQSLLQLVNEKLFF. CDR3 sequence (DNA): TGTGCCAGCAGCCCCTTCACGAGGCAGAGCCTCTTGCAACTAGTCAATGAAAAACTGTTTTTT.

This chain uses TRBV11-2 with TRBJ1-1; 7 positions agree with TRBD1. The CDR3 runs 13 residues. Trimming at V came to 5 bases and at J to 3 bases, leaving 3 bases not matched to a gene. CDR1 is SGHAT, CDR2 FQNNGV, per germline. This chain's CDR3 is CASSPDRDTEAFF. The CDR3 DNA reads as TGTGCCAGCAGCCCCGACAGGGACACTGAAGCTTTCTTT.

V gene TRBV11-3 combines with J gene TRBJ2-1; 9 nucleotides align to TRBD2. CDR3 size: 16 residues. Trimming took 4 bases from V and 0 from J; bases not matched to a gene: 4. Germline CDR1 is SGHNT and CDR2 is YENEEA. The CDR3 bases are TGTGCCAGCAGCTGGGGTAGCGGGAGCTCCTACAATGAGCAGTTCTTC. This gives the protein CASSWGSGSSYNEQFF.

The rearrangement uses TRBV14 and TRBJ1-2; 7 bases fit TRBD1. V was clipped by 2 bases and J by 2 bases; unmatched bases: 8. Germline loops: CDR1 SGHDN, CDR2 FVKESK. The CDR3 consists of 16 residues. The CDR3 sequence is CASSQTPTGLNYGYTF. CDR3 nucleotide sequence: TGTGCCAGCAGCCAAACCCCGACAGGGCTAAACTATGGCTACACCTTC.